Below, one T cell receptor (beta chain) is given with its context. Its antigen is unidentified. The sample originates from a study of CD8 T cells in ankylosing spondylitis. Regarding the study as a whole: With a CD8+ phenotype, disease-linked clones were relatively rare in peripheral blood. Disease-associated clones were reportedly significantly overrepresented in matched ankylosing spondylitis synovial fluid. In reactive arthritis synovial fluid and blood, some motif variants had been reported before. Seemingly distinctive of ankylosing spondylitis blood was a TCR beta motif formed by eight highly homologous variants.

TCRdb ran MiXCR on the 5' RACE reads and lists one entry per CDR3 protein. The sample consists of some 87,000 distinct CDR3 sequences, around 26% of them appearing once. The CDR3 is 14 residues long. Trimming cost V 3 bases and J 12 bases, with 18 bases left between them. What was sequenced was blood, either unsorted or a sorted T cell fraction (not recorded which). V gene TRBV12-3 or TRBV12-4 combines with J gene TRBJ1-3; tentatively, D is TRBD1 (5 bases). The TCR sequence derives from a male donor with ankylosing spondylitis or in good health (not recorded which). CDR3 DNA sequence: TGTGCCAGCAGTTTGGATACAGGCTCCGTTCACATATATTTT. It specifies CASSLDTGSVHIYF.